The next 28 T cell receptor beta chains were all read from a single sample in a study of blood T cells in healthy people across ages. Primed by a sample-barcoded 5' primer and a J-beta primer mix, a second PCR proceeded for about 6 to 12 cycles. TCRdb reprocessed the 5' RACE reads via MiXCR and lists one record per CDR3 protein. This sample has approximately 780,000 distinct CDR3 sequences; around 24% occur once, and the top ten carry less than 3.5%. These data also formed part of another study, on T cells of mothers and their children.

The sequenced material came from blood. These receptors were taken from a boy aged 5-17 years in good health.

This clonotype has at least ten counts. The rearrangement links TRBV2 to TRBJ2-7; maybe TRBD1 (6 bases). The CDR3 runs to 11 residues. V was cut by 6 bases and J by 3 bases, with 6 bases left in between. Per germline, CDR1 SNHLY and CDR2 FYNNEI. In DNA form, the CDR3 reads TGTGCCAGCAGACAGGGCTACGAGCAGTACTTC. It translates to CASRQGYEQYF.

This chain uses TRBV12-3 or TRBV12-4 with TRBJ1-5; D is unresolved. V lost 2 bases, J lost 2 bases, and 22 bases lay in between. CDR3 length: 19 amino acids. DNA for the CDR3: TGTGCCAGCAGTTTAATCGGGCGAGGGATCGGGCTAGGCAATCAGCCCCAGCATTTT. Amino acid sequence: CASSLIGRGIGLGNQPQHF.

The chain combines TRBV5-1 with TRBJ2-2, with a tentative D call TRBD2 (6 bases). The germline gives CDR1 SGHRS, CDR2 YFSETQ. Trimming removed 5 bases at V and 3 bases at J, with 11 bases between. The CDR3 consists of 14 residues. The CDR3, as DNA: TGCGCCAGCAGAACGGAGGGAGACACCGGGGAGCTGTTTTTT. It codes for CASRTEGDTGELFF.

This clonotype has a handful of counts. No conserved phenylalanine or tryptophan ends this CDR3, so it is likely a read error. This sequence joins TRBV9 and TRBJ2-5, with D perhaps matching TRBD2 (5 bases). Germline V gives CDR1 SGDLS, CDR2 YYNGEE. V was clipped by 3 bases and J by 3 bases, with 15 bases between them. This CDR3 has 15 amino acids. The DNA for the CDR3 is TGTGCCAGCAGCGAGCGACCCTTCGGGGAAGAGACCCAGTACCTC. Protein sequence: CASSERPFGEETQYL.

This clonotype was seen many times. The chain links TRBV11-2 to TRBJ2-5, with TRBD1 matching over 10 bases. The DNA end is more similar to TRBJ2-1, so the J call may be wrong. The CDR3 is 14 amino acids. From germline, CDR1 is SGHAT and CDR2 FQNNGV. CDR3 coding DNA: TGTGCCAGCAGCTTGGGACAGGGGAGGAGTGAGCAGTTCTTC. It encodes CASSLGQGRSEQFF.

This clonotype showed up just a few times. The chain employs TRBV7-6 and TRBJ1-4, with D possibly being TRBD1 (6 bases). There are 16 residues in the CDR3. Germline CDR1 is SGHVS and CDR2 is FNYEAQ. V was clipped by 1 base and J by 6 bases, with 15 bases between them. The chain's CDR3 is CASSLGRSQGDEKLFF. The DNA for the CDR3 is TGTGCCAGCAGCTTAGGTCGGTCACAGGGCGATGAAAAACTGTTTTTT.

V and J are TRBV12-3 or TRBV12-4 and TRBJ2-1; TRBD1 might be the D (5 bases). The CDR3 runs 16 residues. V lost 0 bases to trimming and J lost 8 bases, with 17 bases between them. The CDR3 here is CASSLARGSRGDEQFF. The CDR3 region has the DNA TGTGCCAGCAGTTTAGCTAGGGGCAGCCGAGGCGATGAGCAGTTCTTC.

This sequence joins TRBV10-3 and TRBJ1-6; tentative D call: TRBD1 (6 bases). The germline CDR1 and CDR2 sequences are ENHRY and SYGVKD. The V end was cut by 2 bases, the J end by 7 bases, with 15 bases between. This CDR3 region has 16 residues. CDR3 region: CAISEMAGAKNSPLHF. CDR3 coding DNA: TGTGCCATCAGTGAGATGGCGGGGGCGAAGAATTCACCCCTCCACTTT.

The chain links TRBV29-1 to TRBJ2-5; 7 bases are a match to TRBD1. The CDR3 is made up of 13 amino acids. Unmatched junction bases numbered 13, after V lost 4 bases and J lost 11 bases. The germline V gene encodes CDR1 SQVTM and CDR2 ANQGSEA. CDR3 bases: TGCAGCGTTGGTGCCAGGGGGTTAGAGGAGCAGTACTTC. Residues: CSVGARGLEEQYF.

V is TRBV20-1 and J is TRBJ1-4; D may be TRBD1 (6 bases). Germline values: CDR1 DFQATT, CDR2 SNEGSKA (reference sequence). The V end was cut by 4 bases, the J end by 8 bases, with 14 bases between. The CDR3 consists of 13 residues. In nucleotides, the CDR3 is TGCAGTGCTATACAGGGCCGAGAAGAAAAACTGTTTTTT. Residues: CSAIQGREEKLFF.

This clonotype was observed a few times. This chain connects TRBV12-3 or TRBV12-4 to TRBJ1-4; D perhaps matches TRBD1 (5 bases). CDR3 length equals 13 residues. The V end was cut by 10 bases, the J end by 8 bases, with 17 bases between. CDR3 loop: CATSAQGTEKLFF. For the CDR3, the DNA is TGTGCCACCTCTGCCCAGGGTACCGAAAAACTGTTTTTT.

The chain couples TRBV5-1 to TRBJ1-2; 10 bases map to TRBD1. From germline, CDR1 is SGHRS and CDR2 YFSETQ. The CDR3 consists of 15 residues. Trimming removed 4 bases from V and 4 bases from J; junction bases left unmatched: 7. Written as DNA, the CDR3 is TGCGCCAGCAGCGTGACAGGGGGCGAACCCTATGGCTACACCTTC. Encoded protein: CASSVTGGEPYGYTF.

J is TRBJ1-2 and V is TRBV2; possibly TRBD1 for D (5 bases). Trimming took off 6 bases at V and 4 bases at J, with 15 bases between the two ends. Germline V gene lookup returns CDR1 SNHLY and CDR2 FYNNEI. The CDR3 loop spans 14 amino acids. CDR3 DNA: TGTGCCAGCAGCCTTGAAGCAGGGACCTATGGCTACACCTTC. It encodes CASSLEAGTYGYTF.

This clonotype came up a few times. This rearrangement joins TRBV2 to TRBJ1-1, with unresolved D. The germline V gene has CDR1 SNHLY and CDR2 FYNNEI. Trimming left V 4 bases short and J 0 bases short, with 12 bases between. The CDR3 length is 15 residues. CDR3: CASSVRVVVNTEAFF. The CDR3 coding sequence is TGTGCCAGCAGTGTGCGGGTAGTGGTGAACACTGAAGCTTTCTTT.

V and J are TRBV12-3 or TRBV12-4 and TRBJ2-3, with a possible D match to TRBD2 (6 bases). There are 14 residues in the CDR3. V was cut by 6 bases and J by 1 base, with 11 bases left in between. The CDR3 DNA sequence: TGTGCCAGCAGGCTCGGGAGCGGCACAGATACGCAGTATTTT. It encodes CASRLGSGTDTQYF.

This clonotype was recorded many times. This rearrangement joins TRBV20-1 to TRBJ2-1; D remains unclear. The CDR3 spans 13 residues. Trimming removed 6 bases from V and 5 bases from J, with 14 bases in between. Germline V lookup: CDR1 DFQATT, CDR2 SNEGSKA (reference sequence). The DNA of the CDR3 is TGCAGTGCCCGGGCCACTACAAACAATGAGCAGTTCTTC. Translation gives CSARATTNNEQFF.

This sequence joins TRBV13 and TRBJ2-1; D is perhaps TRBD1 or TRBD2 (5 bases each). The V end was cut by 0 bases, the J end by 10 bases, with 10 bases between. Germline V gene data show CDR1 as PRHDT and CDR2 as FYEKMQ (reference sequence). This CDR3 contains 13 residues. CDR3 region: CASSLGGGSEQFF. As DNA, the CDR3 is TGTGCCAGCAGCTTAGGTGGGGGATCCGAGCAGTTCTTC.

This clonotype was observed many times. The chain uses TRBV4-1 and TRBJ1-2, with no clear D. Per the germline V gene, CDR1 is MGHRA and CDR2 is YSYEKL. The CDR3 length is 11 residues. Trimming took off 1 base at V and 8 bases at J, with 5 bases between the two ends. The chain's CDR3 is CASSQVGGYTF. CDR3 coding DNA: TGCGCCAGCAGCCAAGTAGGGGGCTACACCTTC.

The V call is TRBV28, the J call TRBJ2-5, with 10 bases fitting TRBD1. Germline values: CDR1 MDHEN, CDR2 SYDVKM. The CDR3 contains 14 residues. The ends lost 5 bases at V and 5 bases at J; junction bases unmatched: 5. The CDR3 DNA is TGTGCCAGCAGTGGGGGACAGGGGATCGAGACCCAGTACTTC. Its translation is CASSGGQGIETQYF.

J is TRBJ2-7 and V is TRBV25-1; D perhaps matches TRBD1 (6 bases). This CDR3 spans 14 amino acids. The V gene's germline CDR1 is MGHDK and CDR2 SYGVNS. The V end was cut by 5 bases, the J end by 8 bases, with 19 bases between. The CDR3 protein is CASSTLGTLIKQYF. For the CDR3, the DNA is TGTGCCAGCAGTACCTTAGGGACATTAATAAAGCAGTACTTC.

This clonotype has at least ten counts. The chain carries TRBV2 and TRBJ2-5; TRBD2 might be the D (6 bases). The germline V and J ends were trimmed by 8 bases and 3 bases, with 13 bases remaining between them. The CDR3 is 13 amino acids. The germline gives CDR1 SNHLY, CDR2 FYNNEI. CDR3 loop: CASGREAKETQYF. The CDR3 DNA reads as TGTGCCAGCGGCAGGGAGGCGAAAGAGACCCAGTACTTC.

The chain couples TRBV28 to TRBJ2-5, with 8 positions matching TRBD1. The J call may be mistaken, given a closer DNA end match to TRBJ2-1. Germline-derived CDR1 and CDR2 are MDHEN and SYDVKM. CDR3 length equals 16 residues. The CDR3 loop reads CASSLPGQAMYNEQFF. The CDR3 coding sequence is TGTGCCAGCAGTTTACCGGGACAGGCTATGTACAATGAGCAGTTCTTC.

This clonotype has a single count. The V gene is TRBV4-2, the J gene TRBJ2-1; TRBD1 matches at 10 bases. V shed 0 bases, J shed 7 bases, and the junction held 6 bases outside the gene matches. The CDR3 runs to 16 residues. Germline CDR1 LGHNA, CDR2 YNFKEQ. In DNA, the CDR3 is TGTGCCAGCAGCCAAGAAGGGGGACAGGGGTGGAATGAGCAGTTCTTC. As protein: CASSQEGGQGWNEQFF.

The chain recombines TRBV29-1 with TRBJ2-3; D is unresolved. This CDR3 has 14 residues. CDR1 is SQVTM, CDR2 ANQGSEA, per germline. V lost 3 bases, J lost 0 bases, and 10 bases lay in between. CDR3 residues: CSVDTISSTDTQYF. CDR3 coding DNA: TGCAGCGTTGACACCATTTCTAGCACAGATACGCAGTATTTT.

The V gene is TRBV7-9, the J gene TRBJ1-2; D not certain. CDR1 SEHNR and CDR2 FQNEAQ come from the germline V gene (reference sequence). The CDR3 totals 10 residues. Trimming took 5 bases from V and 6 from J, leaving 4 bases between them. The CDR3 protein is CASSTNGYTF. The DNA for the CDR3 is TGTGCCAGCAGCACCAATGGCTACACCTTC.

This chain connects TRBV4-1 to TRBJ2-1; TRBD2 agrees at 9 bases. CDR1 and CDR2 from the germline V gene are MGHRA and YSYEKL. There are 16 residues in the CDR3. V lost 1 base and J lost 8; bases outside the gene matches: 9. The CDR3 loop is CASSQVASGVWDEQFF. CDR3 nucleotides: TGCGCCAGCAGCCAAGTGGCTAGCGGGGTTTGGGATGAGCAGTTCTTC.

The chain carries TRBV9 and TRBJ2-5; 11 nucleotides line up with TRBD1. The J call may be mistaken, given a closer DNA end match to TRBJ2-1. The V gene's germline CDR1 is SGDLS and CDR2 YYNGEE. The CDR3 is 15 residues long. The CDR3 loop is CASSVRDRGTGEQFF. As DNA, the CDR3 is TGTGCCAGCAGCGTCCGGGACAGGGGGACGGGTGAGCAGTTCTTC.

This clonotype was seen a handful of times. In nucleotides, the CDR3 is TGTGCCAGCAGTCAGACTAGCGTCGGGGAGCTGTTTTTT. Translating gives CASSQTSVGELFF. V and J are TRBV12-3 or TRBV12-4 and TRBJ2-2, with 8 bases fitting TRBD2. Trimming cost V 5 bases and J 7 bases; bases outside gene matches: 3. The CDR3 totals 13 residues.